The sequence of this T cell receptor (beta chain) was determined in a study of early T cells in non-severe SARS-CoV-2 infection. The library protocol tagged individual cDNA molecules with unique molecular identifiers. TCRdb ran MiXCR on the 5' RACE reads and lists one entry per CDR3 protein. Here the sample spans some 49,000 distinct CDR3 sequences, about 11% being singletons. CDR1 SNHLY and CDR2 FYNNEI come from the germline V gene. The CDR3 runs 15 residues. V shed 6 bases, J shed 2 bases, and the junction held 7 bases outside the gene matches. The chain carries TRBV2 and TRBJ1-1, with 9 bases that match TRBD1. The source material was whole blood. The sequence came from an adult who was a healthcare worker with PCR-confirmed SARS-CoV-2 infection or an uninfected control (not recorded which). This CDR3 reads CASRGMDRGNTEAFF. The CDR3 DNA is TGTGCCAGCAGAGGAATGGACAGGGGCAACACTGAAGCTTTCTTT.